This paragraph reports one T cell receptor beta chain. No cognate antigen has been identified for it. No base quality information exists; no much larger clone differs at one position. Healthy controls were 35 to 40 blood donors whose buffy coats came from the Finnish Red Cross blood service. All TCR-sequenced material derived from peripheral blood: patient blood samples and healthy donor buffy coats. Ficoll-Hypaque gradient centrifugation was used to isolate peripheral blood mononuclear cells. Magnetic purification was used to isolate CD4+ cells from the buffy coats of the healthy controls. The Gentra Puregene Cell and Tissue kit was used for genomic DNA extraction, and quantification was performed on a Qubit 2.0 fluorometer. The immunoSEQ assay at survey resolution was applied to genomic DNA for sequencing of TCRbeta rearrangements. Per the source publication's procedure: In the TCR sequencing data, the lowest productive clonotype frequency that could be detected was 2.59 x 10-5. Only productive TCRbeta rearrangements, meaning sequences that were complete and in-frame, were kept for the analyses. Clonality for each sample was calculated as Simpson clonality in the immunoSEQ Analyzer version 3.0. Clones were grouped by frequency into very rare, small, medium, large (1-20%) or hyperexpanded (>20%) categories. Generation probabilities were estimated with OLGA 1.2.3, V-gene circos plots were made with VDJtools, specificities were searched in VDJdb, and CDR3 motifs were identified with GLIPH. The table comes from immuneACCESS by way of TCRdb, which keeps in-frame sequences with V and J called. Part of the clones is missing from these tables; in studies checked, under half for an unresolved V gene and the rest for unknown reasons. For V, J and clone size, that table is used; D and trimming come from the DNA. This sample has tens of thousands of clones in its table, and roughly 80% of those were observed once. The ten largest clones represent roughly 4.4% of the sample.

The data originate from a study of STAT5B mutations in CD4+ large granular lymphocyte leukemia (dated by TCRdb to between 2021 and 2023). For the wider study: Among healthy controls, the CDR3 'QG' motif was associated with a particular HLA allele. The purity of purified fractions was confirmed by flow cytometry on FACSCanto II or FACSVerse to exceed 95% among lymphocytes. TCRbeta repertoires of CD4+ T-cell large granular lymphocyte leukemia patients were compared with those of healthy blood donors.

Study-wide findings and limitations: Main leukemic clonotypes were private to each patient, although 25% to 30% appeared at low frequency in other patients' non-leukemic repertoires. CD4-sorted patient repertoires appeared more clonal than healthy CD4+ repertoires, and this difference persisted after removing the putative leukemic clones. The data were not HLA-matched, and the higher clonality in CD4+ T-LGLL than in CD8+ T-LGLL could be due to the relatively small sample size.

The sequence derives from a human donor in good health. The sample consisted of CD4+ T cells from blood buffy coats.

Read as DNA, the sequence is TGTGCCAGCAGCTTGGTATTCCTAGCGGGGAACAATGAGCAGTTCTTC. Translation gives CASSLVFLAGNNEQFF. The chain links TRBV5-5 with TRBJ2-1; 9 of the junction bases match TRBD2. The CDR3 runs 16 residues from the cysteine to the phenylalanine. Only CDR3 DNA is held: 48 bases, read in frame from base 1. CDR1 SGHKS and CDR2 YYEKEE are derived from the germline V gene (reference sequence). V loses 0 bases at its end and J loses 5 bases; junction bases beyond the gene matches: 6.